The 2 T cell receptor beta chains below all came from one sample that was sequenced in a study of shared clonotypes between healthy human individuals. Generated by immunoSEQ multiplex PCR, the TCRdb table keeps only in-frame clones and is missing some. The sample records 500,000 to 550,000 clones, approximately 95% being singletons. The sequenced material came from naive CD4+ T cells sorted from blood. As to subset: CD45RA+ positively selected. Every receptor here comes from a woman aged 25 to 39 in good health.

The chain has TRBV27 and TRBJ2-5; D remains unclear. V lost 1 base to trimming and J lost 0 bases, with 12 bases between them. This CDR3 has 16 residues. From germline, CDR1 is MNHEY and CDR2 SMNVEV (reference sequence). CDR3 residues: CASSLYTPQYQETQYF. In DNA form, the CDR3 reads TGTGCCAGCAGTTTATATACGCCACAGTACCAAGAGACCCAGTACTTC.

The rearrangement joins TRBV5-1 to TRBJ1-1, with D perhaps TRBD1 (5 bases). Trimming left V 0 bases short and J 3 bases short, with 12 bases between. The CDR3 is 15 amino acids. The germline V gene has CDR1 SGHRS and CDR2 YFSETQ. CDR3 loop: CASSLETGTDTEAFF. The CDR3, as DNA: TGCGCCAGCAGCTTGGAAACAGGAACAGACACTGAAGCTTTCTTT.